This T cell receptor beta chain was documented in a study of blood T cell repertoires in COVID-19 (dated by TCRdb to between 2020 and 2021). Concerning the study at large: Samples from collaborators originated in the United States, Italy and Spain and spanned both the acute and convalescent phases of COVID-19. The repertoires were released in a freely available public database intended as a resource for research on the immune response to SARS-CoV-2. A de-identified subject ID, COVID-19 status, age in years and sex were almost always included in the sample metadata. Where HLA class I and class II types were available, the types were taken from metadata supplied by the sample provider, not from assay-based typing. The prospective study material was composed of cDNA or gDNA derived from T cells, B-cell-depleted T cells, or PBMCs. Deeply sampled blood TCRbeta repertoires from subjects exposed to, actively infected with, or recovered from COVID-19 were included in the dataset. The samples were drawn from two sources: the first 160 participants of the ongoing ImmuneRACE study, and 1,200 or so subjects contributed by 6 global collaborators.

Each collaborating institution followed its own protocols to collect whole blood in K2EDTA tubes. Collaborator samples were shipped for TCRbeta analysis as frozen whole blood, isolated PBMCs, or DNA extracted from either sample type. The germline V gene yields SGHRS for CDR1 and YFSETQ for CDR2. From cysteine to phenylalanine, the CDR3 is 14 amino acids long. Only the CDR3 DNA stays, 42 bases, in frame from base 1. Relative to germline, V is 0 bases shorter and J is 9 bases shorter, with 10 bases between their ends. Study-level results and caveats: The amount of clinical and demographic metadata varied by source and participant and was provided uncurated.

The immunoSEQ Assay, a bias-controlled multiplex PCR, was used to amplify TCRbeta CDR3 regions from genomic DNA. As for the authors' bioinformatics: Nucleated cell counts per sample were estimated from amplification of reference gene primers within the assay. To quantify the absolute abundance of each unique TCRbeta CDR3 rearrangement, sequence reads were collapsed and filtered. Productive Simpson clonality was computed per sample as the square root of Simpson's diversity index over productive rearrangements. Here the immuneACCESS table is served through TCRdb, limited to in-frame sequences with V and J called. Missing clones are a known gap in these copies; in checked studies unresolved V genes cover under half, and the rest lacks a known reason. V, J and clone size are those of that table, while D and trimming were read from the DNA. In this sample the table shows about 110,000 clones, approximately 84% of which occur a single time. The biggest ten clones account for under 7% of the sample.

The count of this clone is one. Its antigen is not yet known. The record has no base qualities; no much larger clone is one base away. The rearranged segments are TRBV5-1 and TRBJ1-6; the D gene is unclear. The sample consisted of peripheral blood. This clonotype originated in a woman aged 50 to 60 with acute or convalescent COVID-19. The DNA reads as follows: TGCGCCAGCAGCTTGGGCGGGTCCGGTTCACCCCTCCACTTT. Its translation is CASSLGGSGSPLHF.